This T cell receptor beta chain was sequenced during a study of T cell repertoires in cytomegalovirus infection. Each CDR3 protein gets one entry after TCRdb re-called the reads with MiXCR. The sample yields hundreds of thousands of distinct CDR3 sequences, roughly 30% seen once. Trimming took 8 bases from V and 3 from J, leaving 13 bases between them. CDR3 length equals 13 residues. From germline, CDR1 is SGHAT and CDR2 FQNNGV. Of note for this clonotype: The antigen is not known.

This chain links TRBV11-2 with TRBJ1-1; a possible D gene is TRBD1 (6 bases). The sample here was cultured PBMCs, taken from culture after CMV antigen stimulation. This receptor was identified in a human donor in good health (CMV status not recorded). Some clones in this sample may be carry-over from other donors' samples. CDR3 in amino acids: CASRGGADTEAFF. The CDR3, as DNA: TGTGCCAGCCGCGGGGGCGCGGACACTGAAGCTTTCTTT.